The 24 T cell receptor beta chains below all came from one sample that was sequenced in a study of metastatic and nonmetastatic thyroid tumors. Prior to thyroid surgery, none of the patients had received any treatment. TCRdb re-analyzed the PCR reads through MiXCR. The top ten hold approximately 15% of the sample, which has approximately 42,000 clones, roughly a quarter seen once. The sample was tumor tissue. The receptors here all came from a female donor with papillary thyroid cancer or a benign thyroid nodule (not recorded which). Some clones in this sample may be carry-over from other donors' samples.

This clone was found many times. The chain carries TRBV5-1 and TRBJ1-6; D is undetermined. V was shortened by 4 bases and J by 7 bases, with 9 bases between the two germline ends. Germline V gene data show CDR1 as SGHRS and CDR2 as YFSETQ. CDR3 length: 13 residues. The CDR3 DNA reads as TGCGCCAGCAGCGAGGAGTCGAATTCACCCCTCCACTTT. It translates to CASSEESNSPLHF.

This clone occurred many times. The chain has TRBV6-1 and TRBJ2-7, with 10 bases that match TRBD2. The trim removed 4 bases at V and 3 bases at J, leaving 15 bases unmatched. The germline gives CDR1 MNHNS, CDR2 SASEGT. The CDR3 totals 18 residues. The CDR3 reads CASSARTSGNGQYYEQYF. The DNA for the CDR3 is TGTGCCAGCAGTGCTAGAACTAGCGGGAACGGCCAATACTACGAGCAGTACTTC.

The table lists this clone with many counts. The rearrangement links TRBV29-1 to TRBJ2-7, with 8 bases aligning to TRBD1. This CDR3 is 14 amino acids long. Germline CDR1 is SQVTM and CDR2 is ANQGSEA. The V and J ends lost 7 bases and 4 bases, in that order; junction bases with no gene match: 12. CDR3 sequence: CSAKTDRGVYEQYF. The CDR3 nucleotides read TGCAGCGCGAAGACAGACAGGGGTGTGTACGAGCAGTACTTC.

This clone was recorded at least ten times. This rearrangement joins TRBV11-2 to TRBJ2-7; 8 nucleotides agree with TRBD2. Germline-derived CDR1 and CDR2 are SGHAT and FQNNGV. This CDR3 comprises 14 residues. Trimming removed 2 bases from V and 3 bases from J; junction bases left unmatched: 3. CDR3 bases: TGTGCCAGCAGCTTACCGGGAGGGGGCTACGAGCAGTACTTC. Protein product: CASSLPGGGYEQYF.

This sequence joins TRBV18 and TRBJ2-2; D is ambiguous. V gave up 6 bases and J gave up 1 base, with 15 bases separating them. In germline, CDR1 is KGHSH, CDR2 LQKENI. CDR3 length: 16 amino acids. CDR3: CASSRISMVNTGELFF. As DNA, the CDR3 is TGTGCCAGCTCCCGAATTAGCATGGTGAACACCGGGGAGCTGTTTTTT.

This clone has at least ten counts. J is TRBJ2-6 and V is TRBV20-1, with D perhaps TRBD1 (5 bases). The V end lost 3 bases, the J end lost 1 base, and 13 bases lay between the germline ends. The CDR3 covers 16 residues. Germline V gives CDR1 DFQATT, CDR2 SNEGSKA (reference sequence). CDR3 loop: CSARRQTASGANVLTF. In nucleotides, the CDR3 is TGCAGTGCTAGGAGACAGACCGCTTCTGGGGCCAACGTCCTGACTTTC.

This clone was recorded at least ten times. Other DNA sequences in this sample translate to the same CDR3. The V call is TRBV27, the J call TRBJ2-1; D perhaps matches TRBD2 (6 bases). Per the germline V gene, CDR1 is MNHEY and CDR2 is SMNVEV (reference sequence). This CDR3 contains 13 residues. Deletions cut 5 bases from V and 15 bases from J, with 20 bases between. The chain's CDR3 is CASSPSSGRDVFF. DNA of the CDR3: TGTGCCAGCAGTCCATCGTCGGGGCGGGATGTGTTCTTC.

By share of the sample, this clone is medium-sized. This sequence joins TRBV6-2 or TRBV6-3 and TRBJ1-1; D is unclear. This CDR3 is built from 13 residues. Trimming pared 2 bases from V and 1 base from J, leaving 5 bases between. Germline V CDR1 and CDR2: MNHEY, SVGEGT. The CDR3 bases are TGTGCCAGCAGTTACGACTCGAACACTGAAGCTTTCTTT. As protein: CASSYDSNTEAFF.

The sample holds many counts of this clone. The CDR3 DNA reads as TGTGCCAGCAGTTTATCACAGAACACTGAAGCTTTCTTT. Protein sequence: CASSLSQNTEAFF. V and J are TRBV12-3 or TRBV12-4 and TRBJ1-1; unclear D gene. The CDR3 is 13 amino acids. Trimming cost V 2 bases and J 1 base, with 5 bases left between them.

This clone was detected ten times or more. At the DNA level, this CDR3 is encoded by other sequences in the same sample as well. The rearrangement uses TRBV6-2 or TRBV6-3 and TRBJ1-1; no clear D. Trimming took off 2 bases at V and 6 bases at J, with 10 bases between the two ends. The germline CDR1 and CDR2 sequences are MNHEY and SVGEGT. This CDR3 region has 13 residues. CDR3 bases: TGTGCCAGCAGTTACCGAGGGTTTTCTGAAGCTTTCTTT. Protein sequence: CASSYRGFSEAFF.

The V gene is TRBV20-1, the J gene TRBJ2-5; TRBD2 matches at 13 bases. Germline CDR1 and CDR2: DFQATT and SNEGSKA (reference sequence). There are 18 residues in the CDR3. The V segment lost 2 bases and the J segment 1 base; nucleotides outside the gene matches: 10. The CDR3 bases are TGCAGTGCTAGACCCGGGACTAGCGGGATCAACTTCCAAGAGACCCAGTACTTC. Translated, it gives CSARPGTSGINFQETQYF.

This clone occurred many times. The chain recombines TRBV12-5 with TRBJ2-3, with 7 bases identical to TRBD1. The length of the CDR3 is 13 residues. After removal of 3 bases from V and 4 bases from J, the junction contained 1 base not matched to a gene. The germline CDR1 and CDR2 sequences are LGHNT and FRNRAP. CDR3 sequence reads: CASGFQGADTQYF. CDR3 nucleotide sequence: TGTGCTAGTGGTTTCCAGGGGGCAGATACGCAGTATTTT. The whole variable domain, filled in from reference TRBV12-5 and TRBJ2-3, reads DARVTQTPRHKVTEMGQEVTMRCQPILGHNTVFWYRQTMMQGLELLAYFRNRAPLDDSGMPKDRFSAEMPDATLATLKIQPSEPRDSAVYFCASGFQGADTQYFGPGTRLTVL.

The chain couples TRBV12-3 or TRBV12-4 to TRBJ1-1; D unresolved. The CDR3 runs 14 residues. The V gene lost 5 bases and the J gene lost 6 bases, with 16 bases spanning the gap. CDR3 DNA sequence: TGTGCCAGCAGTGGTCGGGCGGGATCCCCTGAAGCTTTCTTT. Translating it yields CASSGRAGSPEAFF.

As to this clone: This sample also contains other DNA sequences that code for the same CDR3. CDR3 nucleotide sequence: TGTGCCAGCAGTGAAGCCCTGATCGCTACGGGGGAAGCTTTCTTT. It specifies CASSEALIATGEAFF. The chain has TRBV6-1 and TRBJ1-1; D gene uncertain. CDR1 and CDR2 (germline): MNHNS, SASEGT. The CDR3 has 15 residues. With 0 bases removed from V and 8 bases from J, the gap between germline ends came to 16 bases.

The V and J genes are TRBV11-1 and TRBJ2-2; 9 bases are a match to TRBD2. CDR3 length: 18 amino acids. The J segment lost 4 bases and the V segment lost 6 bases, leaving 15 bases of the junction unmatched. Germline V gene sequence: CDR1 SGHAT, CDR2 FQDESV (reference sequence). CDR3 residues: CASSYQNVAGVRTGELFF. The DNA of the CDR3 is TGTGCCAGCAGTTATCAAAACGTAGCGGGAGTACGCACCGGGGAGCTGTTTTTT.

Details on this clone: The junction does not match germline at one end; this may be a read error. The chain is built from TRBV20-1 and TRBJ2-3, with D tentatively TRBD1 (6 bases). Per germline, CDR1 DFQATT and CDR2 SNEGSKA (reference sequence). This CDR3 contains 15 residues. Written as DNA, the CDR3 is TGCAGTGATAGAAACAGGGACATGGGCACAGATACGCAGTATTTT. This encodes CSDRNRDMGTDTQYF.

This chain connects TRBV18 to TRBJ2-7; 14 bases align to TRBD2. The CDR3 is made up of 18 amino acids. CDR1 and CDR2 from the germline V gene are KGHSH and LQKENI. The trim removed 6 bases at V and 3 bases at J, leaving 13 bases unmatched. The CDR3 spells CASSRGTSGSIHFYEQYF. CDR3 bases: TGTGCCAGCTCGCGCGGGACTAGCGGGAGCATCCACTTCTACGAGCAGTACTTC.

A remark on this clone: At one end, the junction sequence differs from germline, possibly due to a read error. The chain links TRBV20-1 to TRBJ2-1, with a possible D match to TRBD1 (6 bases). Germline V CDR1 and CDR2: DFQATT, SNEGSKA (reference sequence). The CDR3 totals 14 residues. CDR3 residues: CSATDSSTGNGQFF. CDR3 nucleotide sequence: TGCAGTGCTACGGACAGCAGTACGGGTAATGGGCAGTTCTTT.

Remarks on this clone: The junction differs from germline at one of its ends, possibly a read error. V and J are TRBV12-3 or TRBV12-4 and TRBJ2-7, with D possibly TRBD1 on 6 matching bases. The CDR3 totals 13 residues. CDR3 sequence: CASSTPQGHDQYF. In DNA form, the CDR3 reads TGTGCCAGCAGTACTCCACAGGGTCACGATCAGTATTTC.

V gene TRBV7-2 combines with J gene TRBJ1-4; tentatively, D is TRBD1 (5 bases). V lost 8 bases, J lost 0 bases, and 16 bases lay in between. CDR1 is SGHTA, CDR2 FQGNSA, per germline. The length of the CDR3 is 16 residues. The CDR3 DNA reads TGTGCCAGCTGTCGGGGGGAAGCGGCAACTAATGAAAAACTGTTTTTT. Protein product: CASCRGEAATNEKLFF.

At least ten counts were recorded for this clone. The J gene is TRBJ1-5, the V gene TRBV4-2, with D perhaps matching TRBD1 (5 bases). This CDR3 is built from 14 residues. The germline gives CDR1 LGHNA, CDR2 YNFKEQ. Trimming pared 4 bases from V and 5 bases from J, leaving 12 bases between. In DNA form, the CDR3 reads TGTGCCAGCAGCCCTGTGGGGACCCATCAGCCCCAGCATTTT. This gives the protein CASSPVGTHQPQHF.

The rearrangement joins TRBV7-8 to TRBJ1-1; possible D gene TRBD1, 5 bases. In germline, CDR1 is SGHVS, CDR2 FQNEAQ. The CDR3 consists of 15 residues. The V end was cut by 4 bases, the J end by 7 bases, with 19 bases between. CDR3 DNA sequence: TGTGCCAGCAGCTCCACCAGGGAGACCTACAATGAAGCTTTCTTT. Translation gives CASSSTRETYNEAFF. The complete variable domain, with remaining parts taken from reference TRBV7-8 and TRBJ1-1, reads GAGVSQSPRYKVAKRGQDVALRCDPISGHVSLFWYQQALGQGPEFLTYFQNEAQLDKSGLPSDRFFAERPEGSVSTLKIQRTQQEDSAVYLCASSSTRETYNEAFFGQGTRLTVV.

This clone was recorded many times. DNA of the CDR3: TGTGCCAGCAGTGAAGTGCAACAGATGAACACTGAAGCTTTCTTT. Its protein is CASSEVQQMNTEAFF. The chain has TRBV6-1 and TRBJ1-1; D unresolved. Trimming removed 1 base from V and 0 bases from J, with 9 bases in between. The CDR3 has 15 amino acids. The germline V gene has CDR1 MNHNS and CDR2 SASEGT.

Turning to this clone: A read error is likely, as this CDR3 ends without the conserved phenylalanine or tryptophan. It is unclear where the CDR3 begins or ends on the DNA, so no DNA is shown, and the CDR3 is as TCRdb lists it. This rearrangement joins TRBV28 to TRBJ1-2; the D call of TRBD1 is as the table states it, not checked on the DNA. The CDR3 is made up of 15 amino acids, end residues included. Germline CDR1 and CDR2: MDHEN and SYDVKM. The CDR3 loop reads CASSSPLQPTGDPSI.